These 26 T cell receptor beta chains came from one sample sequenced in a study of T cell repertoires in cytomegalovirus infection. TCRdb re-called the reads with MiXCR, one entry per CDR3 protein. In the table there are about 68,000 distinct CDR3 sequences, 20% to 25% of which are singletons. Their recognized antigens are unknown. Sequences were obtained from PBMCs, sequenced either directly or after in vitro stimulation (not recorded which). The receptors come from a human donor in good health (CMV status not recorded). Some clones in this sample may be carry-over from other donors' samples.

J is TRBJ1-1 and V is TRBV5-1; D might be TRBD1 (5 bases). Trimming took off 0 bases at V and 1 base at J, with 10 bases between the two ends. Germline V CDR1 and CDR2: SGHRS, YFSETQ. CDR3 length: 15 amino acids. CDR3 protein: CASSLDGTKNTEAFF. DNA for the CDR3: TGCGCCAGCAGCTTGGATGGGACTAAGAACACTGAAGCTTTCTTT.

This clonotype was seen a single time. One base away lies a much larger clone, so this may be a sequencing read error. The chain joins TRBV12-3 or TRBV12-4 to TRBJ2-2, with TRBD2 matching 7 bases. V lost 4 bases and J lost 5; bases outside the gene matches: 7. This CDR3 region has 15 residues. The DNA for the CDR3 is TGTGCCAGCAGTTCCGGGGGAGGGGCAACCGGGGAGCTGTTTTTT. Protein product: CASSSGGGATGELFF.

This clonotype has just a few counts. The CDR3 sequence is CASKGQSTEAFF. Written as DNA, the CDR3 is TGTGCCAGCAAGGGGCAGAGCACTGAAGCTTTCTTT. The chain links TRBV6-2 or TRBV6-3 to TRBJ1-1; D might be TRBD1 (5 bases). Trimming cost V 7 bases and J 4 bases, with 10 bases left between them. CDR1 is MNHEY and CDR2 is SVGEGT in the germline V gene. This CDR3 has 12 amino acids.

This clonotype was picked up many times. J is TRBJ2-1 and V is TRBV7-2; perhaps TRBD1 as D (5 bases). Between the trimmed V and J ends, which lost 6 bases and 8 bases, there was a span of 11 bases. This CDR3 comprises 12 residues. Looked up from germline, CDR1 is SGHTA and CDR2 is FQGNSA. The CDR3 sequence is CASSPTRDEQFF. In DNA form, the CDR3 reads TGTGCCAGCAGTCCAACCAGGGATGAGCAGTTCTTC.

This clonotype was detected ten times or more. This chain connects TRBV7-2 to TRBJ1-2; D is perhaps TRBD1 (5 bases). This CDR3 contains 15 residues. Germline V gives CDR1 SGHTA, CDR2 FQGNSA. V dropped 2 bases and J dropped 7 bases, with 17 bases sitting between them. In DNA form, the CDR3 reads TGTGCCAGCAGCTTATCGCAGGGTGGATCTGGTGGCTACACCTTC. This gives the protein CASSLSQGGSGGYTF.

J is TRBJ1-2 and V is TRBV20-1; weak D call: TRBD1 (6 bases). Germline CDR1 is DFQATT and CDR2 is SNEGSKA (reference sequence). The CDR3 is 13 amino acids. The CDR3 reads CRVRDTDNYGYTF. CDR3 sequence (DNA): TGCAGAGTCCGGGACACGGATAACTATGGCTACACCTTC.

The V call is TRBV27, the J call TRBJ2-5; possible D gene TRBD1, 6 bases. Germline V lookup: CDR1 MNHEY, CDR2 SMNVEV (reference sequence). Trimming cost V 6 bases and J 4 bases, with 15 bases left between them. The CDR3 contains 14 residues. The CDR3 nucleotides are TGTGCCAGCAGCCTCACAGGGTTACGAGAGACCCAGTACTTC. Protein product: CASSLTGLRETQYF.

This clonotype was recorded at least ten times. The gene calls are TRBV7-2 and TRBJ1-1; perhaps TRBD1 as D (5 bases). Germline assignment: CDR1 SGHTA and CDR2 FQGNSA. Trimming left V 1 base short and J 9 bases short, with 30 bases between. The CDR3 contains 19 residues. CDR3 nucleotide sequence: TGTGCCAGCAGCTTAGAAGGGGTTAGTTATAGGGGCCCATCTTCTAAAGCTTTCTTT. Translated: CASSLEGVSYRGPSSKAFF.

V gene TRBV15 combines with J gene TRBJ2-3; D uncertain. CDR1 and CDR2 (germline): LNHNV, YYDKDF (reference sequence). The CDR3 contains 13 residues. V dropped 3 bases and J dropped 2 bases, with 6 bases sitting between them. The CDR3 nucleotides are TGTGCCACCAGCAGCGATCCCACAGATACGCAGTATTTT. As protein: CATSSDPTDTQYF.

V is TRBV6-2 or TRBV6-3 and J is TRBJ1-1, with D uncertain. Germline CDR1 and CDR2: MNHEY and SVGEGT. The CDR3 is 14 residues long. With 1 base removed from V and 0 bases from J, the gap between germline ends came to 6 bases. The CDR3 region is CASSYYRLNTEAFF. The DNA for the CDR3 is TGTGCCAGCAGTTACTACCGGCTGAACACTGAAGCTTTCTTT.

This clonotype was counted between two and nine times. V usage is TRBV9 and J usage is TRBJ1-5; TRBD1 matches at 9 bases. The germline V gene encodes CDR1 SGDLS and CDR2 YYNGEE. The CDR3 has 15 residues. Germline trimming cut 0 bases from V and 7 bases from J; bases unmatched to any gene: 5. The CDR3 DNA is TGTGCCAGCAGCGTAGGACAGGGGGGCGGGCAGCCCCAGCATTTT. Encoded protein: CASSVGQGGGQPQHF.

The CDR3 here is CATSDLEAGEGETQYF. The CDR3 coding sequence is TGTGCCACCAGTGATTTGGAGGCGGGAGAGGGAGAGACCCAGTACTTC. The rearrangement links TRBV24-1 to TRBJ2-5; TRBD2 matches at 7 bases. CDR1 and CDR2 from the germline V gene are KGHDR and SFDVKD. Losses at the gene ends were 0 bases for V and 4 bases for J; bases not matched to a gene: 7. The CDR3 is 16 residues long.

This clonotype came up a few times. The V gene is TRBV5-4, the J gene TRBJ2-5; D possibly uses TRBD1 or TRBD2 (5 bases each). Germline CDR1 SGHNT, CDR2 YYREEE (reference sequence). The CDR3 runs 16 residues. Trimming left V 2 bases short and J 0 bases short, with 14 bases between. The CDR3: CASSFKGTRYQETQYF. The CDR3 DNA is TGTGCCAGCAGCTTCAAGGGGACCAGGTACCAAGAGACCCAGTACTTC.

The V gene is TRBV5-1, the J gene TRBJ2-1; 7 nucleotides line up with TRBD1. The length of the CDR3 is 15 residues. Trimming at V came to 8 bases and at J to 2 bases, leaving 10 bases not matched to a gene. The V gene's germline CDR1 is SGHRS and CDR2 YFSETQ. CDR3 sequence reads: CASRTTGIAYNEQFF. Here the CDR3 DNA reads TGCGCCAGTCGCACGACAGGGATCGCCTACAATGAGCAGTTCTTC.

The CDR3 loop is CASSATGQWAKNIQYF. The CDR3 nucleotides are TGTGCCAGCAGTGCGACGGGACAGTGGGCCAAAAACATTCAGTACTTC. The chain carries TRBV6-2 or TRBV6-3 and TRBJ2-4, with 7 nucleotides matching TRBD1. The CDR3 spans 16 residues. Per the germline V gene, CDR1 is MNHEY and CDR2 is SVGEGT. V was pared by 5 bases and J by 1 base, with 8 bases of the junction left unmatched.

The chain uses TRBV3-1 and TRBJ2-5, with D perhaps TRBD1 (7 bases). The V gene's germline CDR1 is LGHDT and CDR2 YNNKEL (reference sequence). Trimming left V 0 bases short and J 4 bases short, with 9 bases between. There are 14 residues in the CDR3. The CDR3 DNA follows: TGTGCCAGCAGCCAAGACAGGGGGGTAGAGACCCAGTACTTC. Residues: CASSQDRGVETQYF.

V is TRBV5-5 and J is TRBJ1-1; TRBD1 might be the D (6 bases). The V gene's germline CDR1 is SGHKS and CDR2 YYEKEE (reference sequence). The length of the CDR3 is 15 residues. With 0 bases removed from V and 1 base from J, the gap between germline ends came to 10 bases. CDR3 coding DNA: TGTGCCAGCAGCTTGGCGGGACACAAGAACACTGAAGCTTTCTTT. Protein: CASSLAGHKNTEAFF.

This clonotype was detected many times. The genes are TRBV7-6 and TRBJ2-1; unclear D gene. V lost 2 bases and J lost 2, with 19 bases in between. The CDR3 has 18 residues. Germline lookup yields CDR1 SGHVS and CDR2 FNYEAQ. CDR3 sequence reads: CASSLRSTGYGTYNEQFF. CDR3 coding DNA: TGTGCCAGCAGCTTACGGTCTACTGGTTATGGCACCTACAATGAGCAGTTCTTC.

This sequence joins TRBV11-3 and TRBJ1-2, with D hard to call. This CDR3 is 15 amino acids long. V shed 0 bases and J shed 4 bases, with 12 bases lying between them. CDR1 and CDR2 from the germline V gene are SGHNT and YENEEA. The CDR3 DNA follows: TGTGCCAGCAGCTTAGATTCCGGGGTACTCTATGGCTACACCTTC. Its protein is CASSLDSGVLYGYTF.

The chain combines TRBV7-2 with TRBJ2-3; D perhaps matches TRBD2 (6 bases). Per germline, CDR1 SGHTA and CDR2 FQGNSA. The CDR3 runs 14 residues. V was pared by 1 base and J by 3 bases, with 8 bases between. For the CDR3, the DNA is TGTGCCAGCAGCTTAGGGAGGGCGACAGATACGCAGTATTTT. As protein: CASSLGRATDTQYF.

The chain recombines TRBV7-2 with TRBJ1-3, with no clear D. This CDR3 contains 14 residues. Germline V gene lookup returns CDR1 SGHTA and CDR2 FQGNSA. Trimming removed 3 bases at V and 4 bases at J, with 10 bases between. The CDR3, as DNA: TGTGCCAGCAGCTTCCGAATGAGGGGAAACACCATATATTTT. Translation: CASSFRMRGNTIYF.

This clonotype was detected many times. The V gene is TRBV7-2, the J gene TRBJ1-6; possibly TRBD1 for D (6 bases). Germline V gives CDR1 SGHTA, CDR2 FQGNSA. V was pared by 5 bases and J by 7 bases, with 15 bases between. The CDR3 sequence is 15 residues long. CDR3 nucleotides: TGTGCCAGCAGCCTGGGGGGGCAGGTGAATTCACCCCTCCACTTT. As protein: CASSLGGQVNSPLHF.

This clonotype came up many times. The rearrangement links TRBV7-6 to TRBJ1-1, with TRBD1 matching over 7 bases. This CDR3 comprises 15 residues. Germline CDR1 and CDR2: SGHVS and FNYEAQ. V dropped 1 base and J dropped 10; count of bases not matched to a gene: 12. CDR3 amino acids: CASSLGDRPGGAAFF. The CDR3 DNA reads as TGTGCCAGCAGCTTAGGGGACAGACCCGGAGGGGCAGCTTTCTTT.

This clonotype was detected a few times. The chain recombines TRBV28 with TRBJ1-3, with D perhaps matching TRBD1 (5 bases). Per the germline V gene, CDR1 is MDHEN and CDR2 is SYDVKM. The CDR3 length is 17 residues. The V end was cut by 7 bases, the J end by 3 bases, with 22 bases between. The chain's CDR3 is CASTGAGRSHHGNTIYF. The CDR3 region has the DNA TGTGCCAGCACTGGCGCAGGGCGATCCCACCATGGAAACACCATATATTTT.

The V call is TRBV11-2, the J call TRBJ2-1; weak D call: TRBD2 (5 bases). The CDR3 extends over 15 amino acids. V gave up 5 bases and J gave up 5 bases, with 16 bases separating them. Germline V CDR1 and CDR2: SGHAT, FQNNGV. CDR3: CASSPGLVKDNEQFF. The CDR3 coding sequence is TGTGCCAGCAGCCCAGGACTGGTCAAAGACAATGAGCAGTTCTTC.

This clonotype was seen at least ten times. The chain links TRBV12-3 or TRBV12-4 to TRBJ2-2; 11 bases fit TRBD1. Trimming cost V 3 bases and J 5 bases; bases outside gene matches: 2. This CDR3 region has 15 residues. CDR3 nucleotide sequence: TGTGCCAGCAGTTTCGGACAGGGGGCTACCGGGGAGCTGTTTTTT. Protein: CASSFGQGATGELFF.